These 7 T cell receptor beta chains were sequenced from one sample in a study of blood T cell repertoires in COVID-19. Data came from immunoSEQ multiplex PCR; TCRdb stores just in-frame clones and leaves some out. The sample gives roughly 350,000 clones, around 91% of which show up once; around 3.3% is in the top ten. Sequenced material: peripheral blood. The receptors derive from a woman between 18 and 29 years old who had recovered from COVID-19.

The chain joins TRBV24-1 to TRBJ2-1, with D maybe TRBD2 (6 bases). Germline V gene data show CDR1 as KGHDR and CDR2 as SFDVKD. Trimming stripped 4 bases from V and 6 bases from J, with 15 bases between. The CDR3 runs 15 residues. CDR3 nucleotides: TGTGCCACCAGTGACCCACGGGGGTTGGTCAATGAGCAGTTCTTC. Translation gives CATSDPRGLVNEQFF.

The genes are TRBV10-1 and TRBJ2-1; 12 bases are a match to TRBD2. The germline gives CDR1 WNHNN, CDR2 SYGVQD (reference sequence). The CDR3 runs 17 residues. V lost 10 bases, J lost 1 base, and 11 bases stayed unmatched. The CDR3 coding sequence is TGCGCCACAGGACTAGCGGGAATTGAGGGGTCCTACAATGAGCAGTTCTTC. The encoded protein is CATGLAGIEGSYNEQFF.

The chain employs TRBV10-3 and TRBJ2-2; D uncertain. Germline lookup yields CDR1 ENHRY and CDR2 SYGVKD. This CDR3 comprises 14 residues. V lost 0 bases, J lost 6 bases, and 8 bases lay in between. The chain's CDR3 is CAISESGDAGELFF. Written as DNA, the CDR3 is TGTGCCATCAGTGAGTCTGGAGACGCCGGGGAGCTGTTTTTT.

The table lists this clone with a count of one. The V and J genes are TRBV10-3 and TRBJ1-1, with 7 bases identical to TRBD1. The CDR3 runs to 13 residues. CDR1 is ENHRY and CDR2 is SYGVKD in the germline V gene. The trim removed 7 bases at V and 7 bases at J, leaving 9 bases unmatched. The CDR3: CAIKETGMVEAFF. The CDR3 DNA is TGTGCCATCAAAGAGACAGGGATGGTTGAAGCTTTCTTT.

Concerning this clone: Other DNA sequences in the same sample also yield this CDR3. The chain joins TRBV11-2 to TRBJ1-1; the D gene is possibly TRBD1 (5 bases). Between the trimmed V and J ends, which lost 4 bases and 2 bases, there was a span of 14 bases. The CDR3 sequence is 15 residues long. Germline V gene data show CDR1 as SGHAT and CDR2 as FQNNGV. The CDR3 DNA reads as TGTGCCAGCAGCTCAGGGAGGGGAGGAAACACTGAAGCTTTCTTT. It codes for CASSSGRGGNTEAFF.

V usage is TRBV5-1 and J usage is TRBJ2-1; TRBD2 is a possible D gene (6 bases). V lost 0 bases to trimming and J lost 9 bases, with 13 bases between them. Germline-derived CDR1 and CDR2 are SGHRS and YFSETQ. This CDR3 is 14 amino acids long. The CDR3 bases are TGCGCCAGCAGCTTGGATGGCGGGATAAGTGAGCAGTTCTTC. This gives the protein CASSLDGGISEQFF. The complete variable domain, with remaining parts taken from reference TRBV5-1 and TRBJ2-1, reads KAGVTQTPRYLIKTRGQQVTLSCSPISGHRSVSWYQQTPGQGLQFLFEYFSETQRNKGNFPGRFSGRQFSNSRSEMNVSTLELGDSALYLCASSLDGGISEQFFGPGTRLTVL.

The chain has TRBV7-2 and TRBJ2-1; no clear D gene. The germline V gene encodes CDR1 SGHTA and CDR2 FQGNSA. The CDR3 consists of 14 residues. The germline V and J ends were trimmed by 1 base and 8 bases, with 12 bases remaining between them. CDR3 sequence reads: CASSLVPFEDEQFF. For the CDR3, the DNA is TGTGCCAGCAGCTTAGTCCCCTTCGAGGATGAGCAGTTCTTC.